This T cell receptor beta chain comes out of a study of T cell clonality in common variable immunodeficiency (dated by TCRdb to about 2015). The research as a whole found: TCRbeta clonality was higher in CVID subjects than in healthy controls (t-test p = 0.018), and the increase was most characteristic of about a third of subjects. CVID TCRbeta sequences reportedly showed fewer deletions and N-nucleotide insertions and lacked highly modified clones with 13 or more V deletions. According to the authors, finding the cause of the higher clonality in CVID would require sequencing the repertoires of T cell subpopulations. Despite equal DNA input, controls averaged roughly 80,000 unique sequences per sample versus about 31,547 in CVID samples. Differences among patients in the CVID cohort limited the correlations between repertoire features and clinical complications. CVID subjects shared fewer TCRbeta clones with each other than healthy controls did (p < 0.0001).

Equivalent amounts of genomic DNA from CVID and control samples were used as sequencing input. For every sample, a 60 bp segment covering the rearranged TCRbeta CDR3 region was amplified and then sequenced. The immunoSEQ assay, a bias-corrected multiplex PCR combined with high-throughput sequencing, was used to amplify TCRbeta. For the original study's pipeline: Every unique nucleotide sequence was considered a clone and was annotated with V, D and J genes, copy number and frequency. Sequences were labeled productive if in frame, and non-productive if out of frame or containing stop codons. As previously described, clonality was computed from Shannon's entropy. The predicted amino acid sequences of productive clones were used to derive the mean CDR3 Kyte-Doolittle hydropathy. The R hclust function was used to hierarchically cluster scaled V gene usage with Manhattan distance and complete linkage. Sharing of clones by CDR3 amino acid sequence was evaluated by resampling 12 repertoires per group over 100 rounds. The repertoires were searched for 65 to 85 published EBV-specific TCRbeta sequences and some 240 published CMV-specific TCRbeta sequences. A couple of CVID samples yielding fewer than 10,000 sequences were excluded from analysis, leaving under 45 CVID repertoires. The clones in this table, taken by TCRdb from immuneACCESS, are in-frame only. Not every clone is retained; where verified, under half of the shortfall comes from an unresolved V gene, and the cause of the rest is unknown. That table is the source of V, J and clone size, and D and trimming were worked out from the DNA. In this sample, fewer than 30,000 clones appear, none counted once only. Jointly, the top ten make up roughly 27% of the sample.

V is reduced by 0 bases and J by 2 bases, leaving a spacing of 11 bases between them. Measured from the cysteine to the phenylalanine, the CDR3 is 16 residues long. The DNA shown is the part of the CDR3 that was read: 39 bases, in frame from base 1. The germline V gene encodes CDR1 KGHSH and CDR2 LQKENI. This clone was seen a handful of times. This receptor's antigen is unknown. The sequence runs out 3 residues before the end of the CDR3; the remainder is reconstructed from the germline J gene. Standard criteria, namely reduction of serum IgG, IgA and/or IgM below the normal range together with specific antibody deficiency, were applied for the diagnosis of CVID. There were 40 to 45 subjects in the CVID group (about 15 female and roughly 29 male), ranging in age from 9 to 64 years, with a mean age of 40. Predominantly Caucasian heritage was noted among both the CVID patients and the healthy controls. All CVID subjects had received replacement immunoglobulin therapy for at least one year at the time of study participation. At the time of blood collection, no CVID subject was ill or was being treated with immunomodulatory or immunosuppressive medication. Heparinized peripheral whole blood samples of roughly 5 to 8.5 ml were collected from each donor. Genomic DNA from adults with common variable immune deficiency (CVID) and from healthy adult controls was used for sequencing of TCRbeta CDR3 repertoires. Diluted blood was density-centrifuged over Hypaque 1077 or Ficoll-Paque to isolate peripheral blood mononuclear cells. Genomic DNA was extracted from unsorted mononuclear cells by Qiagen column purification or by a centrifugation-based method.

Sequenced: peripheral blood mononuclear cells. The chain couples TRBV18 to TRBJ1-3; no D gene is confidently identified. The TCR sequence derives from a human donor with common variable immunodeficiency. CDR3 DNA (partial): TGTGCCAGCTCACCACCCAGTCTAGCTACTGGAAACACC. This codes for CASSPPSLATGNT. The whole CDR3 reads CASSPPSLATGNTIYF.